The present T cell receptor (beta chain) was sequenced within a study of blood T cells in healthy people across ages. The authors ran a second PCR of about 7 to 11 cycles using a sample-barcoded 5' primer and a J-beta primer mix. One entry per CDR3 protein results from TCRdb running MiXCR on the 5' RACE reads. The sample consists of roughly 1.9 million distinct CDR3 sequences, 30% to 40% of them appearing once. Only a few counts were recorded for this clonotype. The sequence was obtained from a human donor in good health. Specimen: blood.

CDR3 in amino acids: CASSLGGGQGQQPQHF. For the CDR3, the DNA is TGTGCCAGCAGCTTGGGTGGTGGCCAGGGTCAACAGCCCCAGCATTTT. The rearrangement uses TRBV5-5 and TRBJ1-5; tentatively, D is TRBD1 (5 bases). The ends were cut back, 0 bases at V and 7 bases at J, with 17 bases in the middle. Germline V CDR1 and CDR2: SGHKS, YYEKEE (reference sequence). The CDR3 length is 16 residues.